A selection of T cell receptor beta chains follows, all from one sample in a study of shared clonotypes between healthy human individuals. Method: immunoSEQ multiplex PCR; TCRdb's copy keeps in-frame clones and lacks some. This repertoire shows around 2.1 million clones, 90% to 97% found once; its top ten account for less than 0.15%. The sequencing input was naive CD4+ T cells sorted from blood. Receptor source: a young man in good health. The conserved cysteine and the conserved F or W are not part of the CDR3 here. Size is stated for part of the rows, as once, few or many counts, or as a class when the clone is expanded.

V	size	J	CDR3
TRBV11-2	NA	TRBJ2-7	ASSLRDSYEQY
TRBV18	NA	TRBJ1-5	ASSQNSGLGNQPQH
TRBV28	NA	TRBJ1-3	ASTQTWNTIY
TRBV29-1	NA	TRBJ1-1	SVDGGVNTEAF
TRBV7-6	NA	TRBJ1-5	ASSLTGVGQPQH
TRBV6-1	NA	TRBJ1-5	ASSEEAGGQPQH
TRBV5-4	once	TRBJ2-1	ASSTGTSGYNEQF
TRBV5-1	NA	TRBJ1-4	ASSSGQPNEKLF
TRBV30	NA	TRBJ2-3	AWSEGGTSGPDTQY
TRBV6-5	NA	TRBJ2-2	ASTLAGGAGELF
TRBV5-1	NA	TRBJ2-1	ASSLFRGLAGEIYNEQF
TRBV30	NA	TRBJ2-5	AWSVPARGPWETQY
TRBV6-5	NA	TRBJ1-3	ASSPPPGYGNTIY
TRBV11-2	NA	TRBJ2-3	ASSLVERTSTDTQY
TRBV5-4	NA	TRBJ2-3	ASSPGGTISTDTQY
TRBV6-6	NA	TRBJ1-6	ASSYPGQGNNSPLH
TRBV5-1	NA	TRBJ2-7	ASSQDSLTYEQY
TRBV27	few	TRBJ2-7	ASSSSYEQY
TRBV2	NA	TRBJ2-1	ASRLLGEQF
TRBV7-8	NA	TRBJ2-5	ASSLVGGQETQY
TRBV27	NA	TRBJ2-7	ASSFEGTSYEQY
TRBV15	once	TRBJ2-5	ATSRGRETQY
TRBV7-9	NA	TRBJ2-2	ASSLTSPYTGELF
TRBV5-6	NA	TRBJ2-1	ASSLLLNSYNEQF
TRBV5-4	once	TRBJ2-1	ASSPTADRSYNEQF